This TCR beta chain was found in a study of metastatic and nonmetastatic thyroid tumors. Overall study context: Malignant and benign thyroid patients had repertoires compared in peripheral blood and tumor or nodule tissue. Study conclusions and caveats: Malignant tumors reportedly showed significantly higher TCR beta diversity than benign nodules in both blood and tumor.

For this clone: The antigen remains unidentified.

The CDR3 runs 15 residues. Germline V gene data show CDR1 as MNHNS and CDR2 as SASEGT. TCRdb re-analyzed the PCR reads through MiXCR. The sample holds about 33,000 clones, about a sixth seen once. No patient had received any treatment before thyroid surgery. This clonotype was sampled from a male donor with papillary thyroid cancer or a benign thyroid nodule (not recorded which). Some clones in this sample may be carry-over from other donors' samples. This chain joins TRBV6-1 and TRBJ1-5; 12 bases agree with TRBD1. The source material was blood. CDR3 sequence: CESGPGTGGFQPQHF. The CDR3 DNA follows: TGTGAAAGCGGGCCCGGGACAGGGGGCTTTCAGCCCCAGCATTTT.